A single sample gave rise to the 8 T cell receptor beta chains below, sequenced in a study of CXCR3-negative and CXCR3-positive naive CD8 T cells. 5' RACE that incorporated UMI labels was used to prepare the TRB cDNA libraries. Following a re-call of the 5' RACE reads, TCRdb has one entry per CDR3 protein and lacks DNA. Found here are tens of thousands of distinct CDR3 sequences; the top ten clones hold about 2.8%. Material for sequencing was naive CXCR3- CD8+ T cells from blood. Regarding subset: CD45RO-CCR7+CD27+CD95- naive CD8+ T cells lacking CXCR3 (TNR3-). The receptor set was obtained from a human donor in good health. Some clones in this sample may be carry-over from other donors' samples.

The J gene is TRBJ2-7, the V gene TRBV28; with no DNA, the TCRdb D assignment of TRBD1 cannot be verified. The germline CDR1 and CDR2 sequences are MDHEN and SYDVKM. This CDR3 contains 14 residues. CDR3 sequence: CASTPRVGYYEQYF.

V is TRBV19 and J is TRBJ2-7. From germline, CDR1 is LNHDA and CDR2 SQIVND (reference sequence). This CDR3 is built from 14 residues. This CDR3 reads CASSLTLDLSEQYF.

CDR3 protein: CSAEAGTSGGLYEQYF. The gene calls are TRBV20-1 and TRBJ2-7; TCRdb selects TRBD2, and the lack of DNA leaves this call unchecked. Looked up from germline, CDR1 is DFQATT and CDR2 is SNEGSKA (reference sequence). This CDR3 has 16 residues.

V is TRBV7-3 and J is TRBJ2-1. Germline V lookup: CDR1 SGHTA, CDR2 FQGTGA. The CDR3 covers 15 residues. CDR3: CASSSHQNPYNEQFF.

The chain recombines TRBV23-1 with TRBJ2-7. TRBV23-1 is an open reading frame whose function is uncertain. The CDR3 has 11 residues. The chain's CDR3 is CASSRSYEQYF.

V usage is TRBV20-1 and J usage is TRBJ2-1; TCRdb gives TRBD2 as the D gene, but with no DNA this cannot be confirmed. Germline V gene lookup returns CDR1 DFQATT and CDR2 SNEGSKA (reference sequence). The CDR3 spans 14 residues. This CDR3 reads CSARSPLAEHEQFF.

This sequence joins TRBV20-1 and TRBJ1-1; TCRdb outputs TRBD1, but without DNA this stays unchecked. The length of the CDR3 is 13 residues. Germline lookup yields CDR1 DFQATT and CDR2 SNEGSKA (reference sequence). CDR3 sequence: CRSRTGDLTEAFF.

The gene calls are TRBV29-1 and TRBJ2-5; the TCRdb call, TRBD1, lacks DNA for checking. The CDR3 length is 14 residues. Germline values: CDR1 SQVTM, CDR2 ANQGSEA. The CDR3 sequence: CSVEPVDREETQYF.